These 18 T cell receptor beta chains share one sample of origin, sequenced in a study of identical twins. TCRdb reanalysed the 5' RACE reads using MiXCR and keeps one entry per CDR3 protein. The sample holds about 500,000 distinct CDR3 sequences, 14% seen once. The sample was also linked to a second study, of yellow fever vaccine responses in identical twins.

Sequencing was performed on CD4+ T cells sorted from blood. All receptors come from a woman aged 18-29 years in good health.

The V and J genes are TRBV28 and TRBJ1-2, with a possible D match to TRBD1 (5 bases). This CDR3 is built from 14 residues. Germline V gene lookup returns CDR1 MDHEN and CDR2 SYDVKM. V dropped 5 bases and J dropped 2 bases, with 12 bases sitting between them. The CDR3 DNA follows: TGTGCCAGCAGTGACGGGGGTTCGAACTATGGCTACACCTTC. This encodes CASSDGGSNYGYTF.

In this sample, this clonotype turned up a few times. This chain uses TRBV12-3 or TRBV12-4 with TRBJ1-3; D gene ambiguous. Between the trimmed V and J ends, which lost 5 bases and 2 bases, there was a span of 10 bases. There are 14 residues in the CDR3. CDR3 in DNA: TGTGCCAGCAGTCAACTGACGGCTGGAAACACCATATATTTT. It encodes CASSQLTAGNTIYF.

This clonotype was seen a few times. This chain joins TRBV10-3 and TRBJ2-1, with 13 bases lining up with TRBD2. This CDR3 has 15 amino acids. Germline CDR1 is ENHRY and CDR2 is SYGVKD. V lost 6 bases, J lost 2 bases, and 1 base stayed unmatched. CDR3 sequence: CAISGLAGAYNEQFF. For the CDR3, the DNA is TGTGCCATCAGCGGACTAGCGGGAGCCTACAATGAGCAGTTCTTC.

The chain employs TRBV12-3 or TRBV12-4 and TRBJ2-5; D unresolved. Trimming removed 3 bases from V and 9 bases from J, with 11 bases in between. This CDR3 contains 12 residues. The CDR3 sequence is CASSLAGLSQYF. CDR3 nucleotide sequence: TGTGCCAGCAGTTTGGCCGGGTTATCCCAGTACTTC.

This clonotype was found a few times. This chain connects TRBV29-1 to TRBJ2-6; no definite D call. The length of the CDR3 is 12 residues. Germline CDR1 reads SQVTM; CDR2 reads ANQGSEA. V lost 8 bases and J lost 2, with 7 bases in between. The CDR3 sequence is CSTVTGANVLTF. The CDR3 DNA sequence: TGCAGCACCGTTACTGGGGCCAACGTCCTGACTTTC.

The chain joins TRBV2 to TRBJ2-7; 7 bases match TRBD2. J gave up 2 bases and V 6 bases, and 1 base lay outside the gene matches. Germline V gene sequence: CDR1 SNHLY, CDR2 FYNNEI. The CDR3 length is 12 residues. The CDR3 coding sequence is TGTGCCAGCAGAGGACTAGCCTACGAGCAGTACTTC. As protein: CASRGLAYEQYF.

There are many counts of this clonotype. The J gene is TRBJ2-1, the V gene TRBV27; the D gene is possibly TRBD1 (5 bases). In germline, CDR1 is MNHEY, CDR2 SMNVEV (reference sequence). The CDR3 consists of 13 residues. The V gene lost 8 bases and the J gene lost 4 bases, with 12 bases spanning the gap. The DNA for the CDR3 is TGTGCCAGCGGTACAGGCTTATACAATGAGCAGTTCTTC. Amino acids: CASGTGLYNEQFF.

V usage is TRBV27 and J usage is TRBJ2-4; tentative D call: TRBD1 (6 bases). The CDR3 runs 16 residues. The V and J ends lost 7 bases and 1 base respectively, with 17 bases between them. CDR1 is MNHEY, CDR2 SMNVEV, per germline (reference sequence). CDR3 coding DNA: TGTGCCAGCACAAAAACAGGGAAAGGGGCCAAAAACATTCAGTACTTC. It translates to CASTKTGKGAKNIQYF.

The chain has TRBV28 and TRBJ1-2; D is unclear. The CDR3 loop spans 13 amino acids. The V end lost 2 bases, the J end lost 3 bases, and 7 bases lay between the germline ends. Looked up from germline, CDR1 is MDHEN and CDR2 is SYDVKM. The CDR3 DNA is TGTGCCAGCAGTTTAGAGGGTTACTATGGCTACACCTTC. The encoded protein is CASSLEGYYGYTF.

This clonotype was detected a few times. V gene TRBV6-5 combines with J gene TRBJ1-6, with no clear D. The V end was cut by 3 bases, the J end by 4 bases, with 19 bases between. The germline CDR1 and CDR2 sequences are MNHEY and SVGAGI. The CDR3 runs to 18 residues. The CDR3 DNA reads TGTGCCAGCAGTTATTGGAGGTCCCCCGTATTGTATAATTCACCCCTCCACTTT. Its translation: CASSYWRSPVLYNSPLHF.

The table lists this clonotype with many counts. The chain joins TRBV18 to TRBJ1-1; no reliable D call. The CDR3 contains 13 residues. Trimming pared 3 bases from V and 1 base from J, leaving 6 bases between. Germline-derived CDR1 and CDR2 are KGHSH and LQKENI. The CDR3 DNA reads as TGTGCCAGCTCACCTAAAGCGAACACTGAAGCTTTCTTT. Its protein product is CASSPKANTEAFF.

This clonotype was seen only a few times. The chain carries TRBV2 and TRBJ1-5, with a tentative D call TRBD1 (5 bases). This CDR3 contains 16 residues. The V gene lost 1 base and the J gene lost 9 bases, with 19 bases spanning the gap. The V gene's germline CDR1 is SNHLY and CDR2 FYNNEI. The DNA of the CDR3 is TGTGCCAGCAGTGAAGGGAGAGCCTCTCAGGGTCCGCCCCAGCATTTT. It encodes CASSEGRASQGPPQHF.

This clonotype was found a few times. The rearrangement links TRBV5-1 to TRBJ2-3; 13 bases align to TRBD2. Trimming at V came to 4 bases and at J to 1 base, leaving 15 bases not matched to a gene. Germline CDR1 is SGHRS and CDR2 is YFSETQ. The CDR3 is 20 amino acids. CDR3 bases: TGCGCCAGCAGCAGATCGGGACTAGCGGGATTGAACCGGGGCACAGATACGCAGTATTTT. Its translation: CASSRSGLAGLNRGTDTQYF.

The CDR3 DNA reads TGCAGCGCCCAGATCGGCAGGGTCGGCGGGGAGCTGTTTTTT. Protein: CSAQIGRVGGELFF. The chain couples TRBV29-1 to TRBJ2-2; perhaps TRBD1 as D (5 bases). Germline CDR1 SQVTM, CDR2 ANQGSEA. CDR3 length: 14 amino acids. V lost 7 bases, J lost 7 bases, and 19 bases lay in between.

This clonotype was seen a handful of times. This chain joins TRBV27 and TRBJ2-1; D ambiguous. The V and J ends lost 5 bases and 4 bases respectively, with 9 bases between them. Germline CDR1 MNHEY, CDR2 SMNVEV (reference sequence). The CDR3 spans 13 residues. The CDR3 sequence: CASSARIYNEQFF. The CDR3 region has the DNA TGTGCCAGCAGTGCACGAATATACAATGAGCAGTTCTTC.

This sequence joins TRBV7-2 and TRBJ2-7, with TRBD1 matching over 10 bases. Germline lookup yields CDR1 SGHTA and CDR2 FQGNSA. The ends lost 5 bases at V and 3 bases at J; junction bases unmatched: 7. The CDR3 has 15 residues. CDR3: CASSVTGTGDYEQYF. In DNA, the CDR3 is TGTGCCAGCAGCGTTACCGGGACAGGGGACTACGAGCAGTACTTC.

The table lists this clonotype with many counts. The V and J genes are TRBV29-1 and TRBJ2-5; no clear D. Germline CDR1 SQVTM, CDR2 ANQGSEA. V was shortened by 3 bases and J by 2 bases, with 7 bases between the two germline ends. The CDR3 loop spans 12 amino acids. DNA for the CDR3: TGCAGCGTTGAGGGCGAACAAGAGACCCAGTACTTC. Residues: CSVEGEQETQYF.

This clonotype was seen repeatedly, ten times or more. This chain uses TRBV12-3 or TRBV12-4 with TRBJ2-1, with D maybe TRBD2 (6 bases). The V gene lost 8 bases and the J gene lost 6 bases, with 11 bases spanning the gap. The CDR3 is made up of 12 amino acids. CDR3 protein: CASGRTVNEQFF. The CDR3 nucleotides are TGTGCCAGCGGGAGGACCGTCAATGAGCAGTTCTTC.